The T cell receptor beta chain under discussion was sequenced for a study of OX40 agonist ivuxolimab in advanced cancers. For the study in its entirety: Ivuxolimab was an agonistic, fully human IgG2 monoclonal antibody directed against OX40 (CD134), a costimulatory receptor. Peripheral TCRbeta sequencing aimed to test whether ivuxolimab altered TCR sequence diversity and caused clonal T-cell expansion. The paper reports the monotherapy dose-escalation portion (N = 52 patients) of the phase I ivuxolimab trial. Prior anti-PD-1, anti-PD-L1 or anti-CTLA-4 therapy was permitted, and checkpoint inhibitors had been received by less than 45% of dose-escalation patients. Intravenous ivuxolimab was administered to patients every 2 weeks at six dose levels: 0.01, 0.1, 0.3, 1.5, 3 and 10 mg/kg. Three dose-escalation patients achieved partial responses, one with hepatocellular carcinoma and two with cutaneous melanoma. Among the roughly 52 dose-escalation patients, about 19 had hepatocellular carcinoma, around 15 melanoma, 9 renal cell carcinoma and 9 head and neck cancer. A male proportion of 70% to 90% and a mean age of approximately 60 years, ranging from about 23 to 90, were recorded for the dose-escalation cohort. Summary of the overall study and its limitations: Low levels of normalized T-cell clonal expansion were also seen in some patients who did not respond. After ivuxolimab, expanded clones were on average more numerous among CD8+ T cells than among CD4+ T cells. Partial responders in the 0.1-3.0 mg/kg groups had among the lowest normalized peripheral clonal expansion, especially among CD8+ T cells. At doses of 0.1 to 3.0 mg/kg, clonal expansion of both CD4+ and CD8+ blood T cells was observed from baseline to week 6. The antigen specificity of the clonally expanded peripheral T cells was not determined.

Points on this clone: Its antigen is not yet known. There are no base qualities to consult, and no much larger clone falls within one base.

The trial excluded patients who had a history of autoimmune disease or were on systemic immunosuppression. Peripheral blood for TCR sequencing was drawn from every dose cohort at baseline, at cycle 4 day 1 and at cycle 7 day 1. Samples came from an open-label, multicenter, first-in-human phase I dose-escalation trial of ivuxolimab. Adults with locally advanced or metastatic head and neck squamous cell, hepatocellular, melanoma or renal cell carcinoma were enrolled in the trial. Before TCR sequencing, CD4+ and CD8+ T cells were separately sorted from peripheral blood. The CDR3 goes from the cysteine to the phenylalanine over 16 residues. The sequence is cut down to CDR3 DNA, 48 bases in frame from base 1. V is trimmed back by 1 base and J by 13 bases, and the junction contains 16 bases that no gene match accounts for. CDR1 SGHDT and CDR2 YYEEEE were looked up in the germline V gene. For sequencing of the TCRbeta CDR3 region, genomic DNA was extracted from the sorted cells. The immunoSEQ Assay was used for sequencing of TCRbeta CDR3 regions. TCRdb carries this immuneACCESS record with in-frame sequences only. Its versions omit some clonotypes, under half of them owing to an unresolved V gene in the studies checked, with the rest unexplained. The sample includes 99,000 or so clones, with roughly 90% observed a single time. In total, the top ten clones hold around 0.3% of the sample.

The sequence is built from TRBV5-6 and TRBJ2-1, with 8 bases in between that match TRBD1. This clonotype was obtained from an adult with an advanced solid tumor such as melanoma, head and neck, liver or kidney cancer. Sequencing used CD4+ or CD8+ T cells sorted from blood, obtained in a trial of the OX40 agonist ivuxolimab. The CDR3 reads CASSLRGQVRPSGQFF. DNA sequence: TGTGCCAGCAGCTTGAGGGGACAGGTCCGGCCGAGTGGTCAGTTCTTC.